The entry below gives a single T cell receptor (beta chain) sequence along with its context. Every isolated RNA sample was fully reverse transcribed, so sequencing captured expressed TCRB transcripts. Clones were sequenced by immunoSEQ multiplex PCR, and TCRdb holds only the in-frame ones, with some missing. This table has a few hundred thousand clones, 10% to 15% appearing once. The data stem from a study of beta chain features in type 1 diabetes. The CDR3 runs to 16 residues. Trimming took 0 bases from V and 6 from J; bases not matched to a gene: 7. Per the germline V gene, CDR1 is LGHNA and CDR2 is YSLEER.

The sample taken for sequencing was naive CD4+ T cells from blood. The sequence derives from a man aged 18 to 30 in good health. J is TRBJ2-1 and V is TRBV4-3, with 8 bases lining up with TRBD2. CDR3 loop: CASSQDPGLVSNEQFF. The DNA for the CDR3 is TGCGCCAGCAGCCAAGATCCGGGACTAGTCTCCAATGAGCAGTTCTTC.